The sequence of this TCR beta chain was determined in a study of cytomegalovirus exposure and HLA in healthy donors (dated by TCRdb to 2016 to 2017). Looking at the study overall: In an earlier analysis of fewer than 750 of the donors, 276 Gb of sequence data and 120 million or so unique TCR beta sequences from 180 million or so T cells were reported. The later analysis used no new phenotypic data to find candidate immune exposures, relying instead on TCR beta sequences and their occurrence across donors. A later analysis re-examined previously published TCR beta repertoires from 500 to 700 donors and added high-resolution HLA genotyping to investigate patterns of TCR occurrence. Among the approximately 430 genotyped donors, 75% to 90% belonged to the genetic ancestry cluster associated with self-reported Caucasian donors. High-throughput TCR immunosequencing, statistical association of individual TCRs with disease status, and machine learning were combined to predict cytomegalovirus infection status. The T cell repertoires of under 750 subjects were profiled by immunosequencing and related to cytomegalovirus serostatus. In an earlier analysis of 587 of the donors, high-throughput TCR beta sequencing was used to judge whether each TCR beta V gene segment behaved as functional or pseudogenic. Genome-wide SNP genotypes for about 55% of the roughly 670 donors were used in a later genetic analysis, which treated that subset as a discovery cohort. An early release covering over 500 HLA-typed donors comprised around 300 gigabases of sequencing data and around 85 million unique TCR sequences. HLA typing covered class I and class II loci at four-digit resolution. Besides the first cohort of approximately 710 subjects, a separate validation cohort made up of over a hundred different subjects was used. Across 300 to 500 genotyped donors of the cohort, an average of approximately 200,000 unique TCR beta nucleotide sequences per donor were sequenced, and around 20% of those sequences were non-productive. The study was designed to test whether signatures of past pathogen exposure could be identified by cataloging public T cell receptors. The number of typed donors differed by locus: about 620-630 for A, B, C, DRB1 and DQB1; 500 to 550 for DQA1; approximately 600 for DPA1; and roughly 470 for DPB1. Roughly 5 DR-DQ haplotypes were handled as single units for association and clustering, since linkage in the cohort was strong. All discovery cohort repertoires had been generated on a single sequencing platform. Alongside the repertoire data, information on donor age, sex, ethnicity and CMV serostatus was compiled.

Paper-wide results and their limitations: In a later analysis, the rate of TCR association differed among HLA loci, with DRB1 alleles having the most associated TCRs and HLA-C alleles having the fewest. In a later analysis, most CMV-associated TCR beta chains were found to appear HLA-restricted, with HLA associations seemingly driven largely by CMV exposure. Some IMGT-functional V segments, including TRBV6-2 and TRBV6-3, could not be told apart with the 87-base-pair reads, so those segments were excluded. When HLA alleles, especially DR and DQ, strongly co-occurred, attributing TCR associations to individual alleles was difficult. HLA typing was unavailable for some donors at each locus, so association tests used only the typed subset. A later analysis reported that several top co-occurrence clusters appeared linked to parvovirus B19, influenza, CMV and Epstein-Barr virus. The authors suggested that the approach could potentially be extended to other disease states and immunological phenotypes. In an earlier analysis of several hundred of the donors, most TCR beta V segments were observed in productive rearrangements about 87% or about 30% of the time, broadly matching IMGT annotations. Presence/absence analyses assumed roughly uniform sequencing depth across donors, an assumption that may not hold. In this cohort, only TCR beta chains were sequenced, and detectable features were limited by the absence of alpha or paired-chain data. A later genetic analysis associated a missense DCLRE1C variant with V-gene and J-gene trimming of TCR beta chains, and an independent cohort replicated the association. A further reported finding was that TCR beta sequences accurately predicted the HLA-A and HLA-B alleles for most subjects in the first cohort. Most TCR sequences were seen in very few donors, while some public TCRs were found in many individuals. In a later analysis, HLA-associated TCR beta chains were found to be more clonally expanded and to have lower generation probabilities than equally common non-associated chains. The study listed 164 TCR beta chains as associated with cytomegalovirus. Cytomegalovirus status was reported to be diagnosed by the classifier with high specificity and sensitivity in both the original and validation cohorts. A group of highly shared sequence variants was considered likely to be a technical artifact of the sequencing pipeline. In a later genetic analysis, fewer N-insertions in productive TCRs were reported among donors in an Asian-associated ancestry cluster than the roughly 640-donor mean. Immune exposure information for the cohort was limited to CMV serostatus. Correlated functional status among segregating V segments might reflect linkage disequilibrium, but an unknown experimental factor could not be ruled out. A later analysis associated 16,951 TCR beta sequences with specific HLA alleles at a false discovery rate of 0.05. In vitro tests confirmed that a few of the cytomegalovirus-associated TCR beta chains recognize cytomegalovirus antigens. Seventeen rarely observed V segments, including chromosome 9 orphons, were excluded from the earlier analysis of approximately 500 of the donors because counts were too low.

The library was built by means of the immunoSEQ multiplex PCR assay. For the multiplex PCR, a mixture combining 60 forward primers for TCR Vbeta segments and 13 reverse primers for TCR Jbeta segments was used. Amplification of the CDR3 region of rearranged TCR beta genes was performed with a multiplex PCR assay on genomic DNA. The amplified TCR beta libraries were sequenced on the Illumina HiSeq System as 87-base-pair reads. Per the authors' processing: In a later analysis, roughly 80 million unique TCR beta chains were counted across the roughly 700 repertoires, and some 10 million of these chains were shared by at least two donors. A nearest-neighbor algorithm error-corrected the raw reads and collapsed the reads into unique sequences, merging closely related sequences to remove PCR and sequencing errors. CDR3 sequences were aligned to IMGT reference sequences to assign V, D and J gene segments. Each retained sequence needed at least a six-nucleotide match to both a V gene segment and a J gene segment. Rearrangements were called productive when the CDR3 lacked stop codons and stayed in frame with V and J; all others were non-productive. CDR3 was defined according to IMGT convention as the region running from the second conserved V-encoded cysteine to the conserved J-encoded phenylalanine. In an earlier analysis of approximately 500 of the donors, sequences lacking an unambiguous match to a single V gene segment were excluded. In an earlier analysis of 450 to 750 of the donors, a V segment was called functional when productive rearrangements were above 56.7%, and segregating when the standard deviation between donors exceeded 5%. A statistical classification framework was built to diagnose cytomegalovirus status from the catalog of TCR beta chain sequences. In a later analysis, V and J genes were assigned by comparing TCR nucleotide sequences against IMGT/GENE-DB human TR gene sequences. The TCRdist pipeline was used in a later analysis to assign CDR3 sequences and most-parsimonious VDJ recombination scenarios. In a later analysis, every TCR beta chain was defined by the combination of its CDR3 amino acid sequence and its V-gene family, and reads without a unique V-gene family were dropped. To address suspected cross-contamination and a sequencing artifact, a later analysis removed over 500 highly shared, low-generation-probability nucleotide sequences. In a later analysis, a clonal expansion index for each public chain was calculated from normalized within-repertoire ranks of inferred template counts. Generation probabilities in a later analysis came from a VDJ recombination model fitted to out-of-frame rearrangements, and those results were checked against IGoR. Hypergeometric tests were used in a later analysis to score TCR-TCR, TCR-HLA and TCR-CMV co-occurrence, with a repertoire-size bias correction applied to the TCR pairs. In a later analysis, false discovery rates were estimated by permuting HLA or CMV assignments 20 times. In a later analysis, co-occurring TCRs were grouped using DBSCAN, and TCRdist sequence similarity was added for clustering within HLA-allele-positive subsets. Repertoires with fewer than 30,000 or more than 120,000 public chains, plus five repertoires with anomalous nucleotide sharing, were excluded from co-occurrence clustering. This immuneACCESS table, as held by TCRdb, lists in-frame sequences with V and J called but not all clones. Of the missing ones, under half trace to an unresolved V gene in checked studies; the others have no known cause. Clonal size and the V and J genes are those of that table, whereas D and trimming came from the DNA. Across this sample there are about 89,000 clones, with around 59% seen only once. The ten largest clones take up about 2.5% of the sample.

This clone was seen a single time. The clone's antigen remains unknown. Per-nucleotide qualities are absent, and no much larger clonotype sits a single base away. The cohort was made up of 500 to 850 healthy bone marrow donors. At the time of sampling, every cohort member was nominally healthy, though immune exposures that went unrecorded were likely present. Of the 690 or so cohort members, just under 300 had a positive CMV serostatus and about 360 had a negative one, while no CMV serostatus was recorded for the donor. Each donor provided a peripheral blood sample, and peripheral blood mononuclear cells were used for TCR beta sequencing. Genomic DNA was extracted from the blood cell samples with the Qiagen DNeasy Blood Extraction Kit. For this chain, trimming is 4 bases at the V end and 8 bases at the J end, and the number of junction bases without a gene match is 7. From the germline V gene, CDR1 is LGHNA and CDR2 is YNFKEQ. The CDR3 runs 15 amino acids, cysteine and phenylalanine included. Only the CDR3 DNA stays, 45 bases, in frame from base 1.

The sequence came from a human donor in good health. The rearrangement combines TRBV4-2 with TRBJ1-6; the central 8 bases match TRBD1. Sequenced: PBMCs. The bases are TGTGCCAGCAGCCGAGAGACAGGGGCAGATTCACCCCTCCACTTT. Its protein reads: CASSRETGADSPLHF.